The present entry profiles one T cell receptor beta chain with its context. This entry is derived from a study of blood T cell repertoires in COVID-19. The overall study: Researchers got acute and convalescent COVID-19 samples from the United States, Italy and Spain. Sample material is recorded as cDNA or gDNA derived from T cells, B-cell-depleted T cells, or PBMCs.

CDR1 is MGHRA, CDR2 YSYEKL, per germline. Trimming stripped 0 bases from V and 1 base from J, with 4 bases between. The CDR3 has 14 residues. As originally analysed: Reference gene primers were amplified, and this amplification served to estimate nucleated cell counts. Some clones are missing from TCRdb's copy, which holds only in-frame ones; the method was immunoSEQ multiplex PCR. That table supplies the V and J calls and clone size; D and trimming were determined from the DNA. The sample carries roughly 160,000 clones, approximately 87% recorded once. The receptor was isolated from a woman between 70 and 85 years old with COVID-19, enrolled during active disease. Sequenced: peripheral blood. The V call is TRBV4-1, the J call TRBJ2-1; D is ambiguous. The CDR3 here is CASSQDTSYNEQFF. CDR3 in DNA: TGCGCCAGCAGCCAAGACACATCCTACAATGAGCAGTTCTTC.